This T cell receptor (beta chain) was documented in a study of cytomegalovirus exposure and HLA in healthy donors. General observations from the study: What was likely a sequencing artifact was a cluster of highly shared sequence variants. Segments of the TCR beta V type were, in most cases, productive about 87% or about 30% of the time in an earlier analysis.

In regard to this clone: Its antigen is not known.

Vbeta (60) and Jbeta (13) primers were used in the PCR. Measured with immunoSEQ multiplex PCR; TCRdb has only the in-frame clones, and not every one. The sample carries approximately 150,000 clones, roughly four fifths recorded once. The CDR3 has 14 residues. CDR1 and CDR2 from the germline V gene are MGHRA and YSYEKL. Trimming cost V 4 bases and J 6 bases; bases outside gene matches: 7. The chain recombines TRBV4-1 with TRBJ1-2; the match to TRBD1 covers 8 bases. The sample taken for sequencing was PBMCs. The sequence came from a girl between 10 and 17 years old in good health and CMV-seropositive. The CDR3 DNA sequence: TGCGCCAGCAGCCCCGTGACAGGGGAGGATGGCTACACCTTC. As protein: CASSPVTGEDGYTF.